This T cell receptor (beta chain) was recovered during a study of blood T cell repertoires in COVID-19. Study overall: Both acute and convalescent COVID-19 samples were obtained from the United States, Italy and Spain. PBMCs, B-cell-depleted T cells, or T cells provided the cDNA or gDNA that made up the material.

During active infection, Seattle patients enrolled and were then monitored through disease. From germline, CDR1 is ENHRY and CDR2 SYGVKD. This CDR3 is 14 amino acids long. Trimming took 3 bases from V and 3 from J, leaving 12 bases between them. Clones were sequenced by immunoSEQ multiplex PCR, and TCRdb holds only the in-frame ones, with some missing. Of 40,000 to 55,000 clones listed, approximately 92% are singletons. This sequence was found in a man in his fifties or sixties with COVID-19, enrolled during active disease. The V gene is TRBV10-3, the J gene TRBJ2-7, with D perhaps matching TRBD2 (6 bases). The sequenced sample consisted of peripheral blood. The CDR3 region has the DNA TGTGCCATCAGTGAAGGGACGGACTACTACGAGCAGTACTTC. Its protein product is CAISEGTDYYEQYF.